Detailed here is one T cell receptor beta chain. The antigen is undetermined. This sample is drawn from a study of cytomegalovirus exposure and HLA in healthy donors. The primer mix had 60 Vbeta and 13 Jbeta primers. Using immunoSEQ multiplex PCR, the repertoire was profiled, and TCRdb retains in-frame clones only, with some absent. Here the sample spans some 100,000 clones, around 81% being singletons. Notes on the study in general: Versus the roughly 700-donor mean, an Asian-associated ancestry cluster reportedly showed fewer N-insertions in a later analysis. Researchers catalogued some 160 TCR beta chains as cytomegalovirus-associated.

The source of this sequence is a woman under 40 in good health and CMV-seronegative. The specimen sequenced was PBMCs.

CDR3 sequence reads: CASSLVGQGINYGYTF. CDR3 DNA sequence: TGTGCCAGCAGCTTAGTAGGGCAGGGAATTAACTATGGCTACACCTTC. The chain uses TRBV7-2 and TRBJ1-2; possible D gene TRBD1, 5 bases. Germline V gene data show CDR1 as SGHTA and CDR2 as FQGNSA. Trimming took 1 base from V and 1 from J, leaving 13 bases between them. The CDR3 runs to 16 residues.